The 10 T cell receptor beta chains presented below share a single source sample, sequenced in a study of blood T cell repertoires in COVID-19. Using immunoSEQ multiplex PCR, the repertoire was profiled, and TCRdb retains in-frame clones only, with some absent. The sample shows just under 85,000 clones, around 87% of them seen only once. Sample: peripheral blood. These receptors came from a man aged 80 or over with active or convalescent COVID-19.

This clone has just one count. V usage is TRBV28 and J usage is TRBJ1-1, with 11 nucleotides matching TRBD1. The CDR3 sequence is 16 residues long. Germline trimming cut 6 bases from V and 8 bases from J; bases unmatched to any gene: 14. Germline V gene data show CDR1 as MDHEN and CDR2 as SYDVKM. CDR3 sequence: CASRFRTGGEEGEAFF. CDR3 sequence (DNA): TGTGCCAGCAGGTTCCGGACAGGGGGCGAGGAGGGGGAAGCTTTCTTT. The variable domain in full, with the rest retrieved from reference TRBV28 and TRBJ1-1, is DVKVTQSSRYLVKRTGEKVFLECVQDMDHENMFWYRQDPGLGLRLIYFSYDVKMKEKGDIPEGYSVSREKKERFSLILESASTNQTSMYLCASRFRTGGEEGEAFFGQGTRLTVV.

The rearrangement uses TRBV20-1 and TRBJ1-2, with 7 nucleotides matching TRBD1. The CDR3 length is 11 residues. Germline CDR1 DFQATT, CDR2 SNEGSKA (reference sequence). Trimming removed 7 bases from V and 7 bases from J; junction bases left unmatched: 6. CDR3 loop: CSVGNRGGYTF. CDR3 in DNA: TGCAGTGTGGGGAACAGGGGTGGCTACACCTTC.

The chain links TRBV2 to TRBJ1-4, with D maybe TRBD1 (6 bases). Germline lookup yields CDR1 SNHLY and CDR2 FYNNEI. The CDR3 is 15 amino acids. Between the trimmed V and J ends, which lost 5 bases and 0 bases, there was a span of 10 bases. The chain's CDR3 is CASSRDMATNEKLFF. In DNA, the CDR3 is TGTGCCAGCAGTAGGGACATGGCAACTAATGAAAAACTGTTTTTT.

The chain is built from TRBV11-3 and TRBJ1-1, with D perhaps matching TRBD1 (5 bases). This CDR3 is 17 amino acids long. V lost 4 bases and J 1 base, leaving 19 bases between the germline ends. CDR1 is SGHNT, CDR2 YENEEA, per germline. The CDR3 loop reads CASSSTRGGTENTEAFF. The DNA of the CDR3 is TGTGCCAGCAGCTCCACACGGGGCGGGACGGAGAACACTGAAGCTTTCTTT.

CDR3 sequence: CASSPGKQAQYF. As DNA, the CDR3 is TGTGCCAGCAGCCCCGGTAAGCAGGCGCAGTATTTT. This chain connects TRBV6-5 to TRBJ2-3, with D uncertain. Per the germline V gene, CDR1 is MNHEY and CDR2 is SVGAGI. The CDR3 contains 12 residues. With 6 bases removed from V and 10 bases from J, the gap between germline ends came to 14 bases.

The chain couples TRBV5-6 to TRBJ2-1; 10 bases fit TRBD2. The CDR3 extends over 16 amino acids. V was clipped by 2 bases and J by 6 bases; unmatched bases: 8. The germline V gene encodes CDR1 SGHDT and CDR2 YYEEEE. This chain's CDR3 is CASSFPSGRSSNEQFF. In nucleotides, the CDR3 is TGTGCCAGCAGCTTTCCTAGCGGGAGAAGCAGCAATGAGCAGTTCTTC.

This sequence joins TRBV7-3 and TRBJ1-1; no clear D. V was pared by 2 bases and J by 0 bases, with 7 bases between. This CDR3 is built from 14 residues. Germline V gives CDR1 SGHTA, CDR2 FQGTGA. In DNA, the CDR3 is TGTGCCAGCAGCTTAGGAGAGATGAACACTGAAGCTTTCTTT. The encoded protein is CASSLGEMNTEAFF.

This chain links TRBV19 with TRBJ2-4; 8 positions match TRBD2. The V segment lost 3 bases and the J segment 1 base; nucleotides outside the gene matches: 2. This CDR3 is 15 amino acids long. Looked up from germline, CDR1 is LNHDA and CDR2 is SQIVND (reference sequence). CDR3 DNA: TGTGCCAGTAGTATTAGCGGGGTGGCCAAAAACATTCAGTACTTC. Its translation: CASSISGVAKNIQYF.

The chain uses TRBV2 and TRBJ2-5; 13 positions agree with TRBD2. Germline trimming cut 3 bases from V and 6 bases from J; bases unmatched to any gene: 7. Germline V lookup: CDR1 SNHLY, CDR2 FYNNEI. This CDR3 contains 16 residues. The CDR3 DNA reads TGTGCCAGCAGTGATGAGAGGACTAGCGGGGGTAAGACCCAGTACTTC. Amino acid sequence: CASSDERTSGGKTQYF.

The chain recombines TRBV6-6 with TRBJ1-4, with 9 bases lining up with TRBD1. Germline V gives CDR1 MNHNY, CDR2 SVGAGI (reference sequence). The junction had 6 bases not matched to a gene; V was cut back by 7 bases and J by 0 bases. The CDR3 length is 16 residues. The CDR3 nucleotides read TGTGCCAGCATCGGGACAGGGATCGCAACTAATGAAAAACTGTTTTTT. Encoded protein: CASIGTGIATNEKLFF.